Listed below are T cell receptor beta chains from one sample, sequenced in a study of human T cells and chemical hapten exposure. MiXCR, run by TCRdb on the RACE reads, gives a single entry per CDR3 protein. In the table there are some 52,000 distinct CDR3 sequences, approximately 11% of which are singletons. The sample consisted of whole blood, taken in connection with sensitization to the hapten diphenylcyclopropenone (DPC). These receptors were collected from a woman aged 40 to 50 with alopecia areata. Some clones in this sample may be carry-over from other donors' samples. Both conserved end residues are part of each CDR3. The D gene is left open where the match is weak. Not every row has a clone size; where given, it reads once, few, many or a size class.

V: TRBV18; D: TRBD1; J: TRBJ1-1; size: few; CDR3: CASSQGTGVTEAFF; DNA: TGTGCCAGCTCACAAGGGACAGGGGTCACTGAAGCTTTCTTT
V: TRBV28; D: .; J: TRBJ2-7; size: .; CDR3: CASSSGGREQYF; DNA: TGTGCCAGCAGTTCTGGGGGACGCGAGCAGTACTTC
V: TRBV11-2; D: TRBD1; J: TRBJ1-4; size: .; CDR3: CASSFQGAREKLFF; DNA: TGTGCCAGCAGCTTCCAGGGGGCTAGGGAAAAACTGTTTTTT
V: TRBV29-1; D: TRBD1; J: TRBJ2-7; size: many; CDR3: CSVEKGTGGHEQYF; DNA: TGCAGCGTTGAGAAGGGGACAGGGGGACACGAGCAGTACTTC
V: TRBV2; D: TRBD2; J: TRBJ2-5; size: many; CDR3: CASARTSGGAVGETQYF; DNA: TGTGCCAGCGCGAGGACTAGCGGGGGGGCCGTCGGTGAGACCCAGTACTTC
V: TRBV7-9; D: .; J: TRBJ2-7; size: few; CDR3: CASSLAGQGEQYF; DNA: TGTGCCAGCAGCTTAGCTGGGCAGGGCGAGCAGTACTTC
V: TRBV7-2; D: TRBD1; J: TRBJ2-1; size: many; CDR3: CASSPLGQGGNEQFF; DNA: TGTGCCAGCAGCCCCTTGGGACAGGGGGGAAATGAGCAGTTCTTC
V: TRBV21-1; D: .; J: TRBJ2-4; size: .; CDR3: CASSKGEESSIHF; DNA: TGTGCCAGCAGCAAAGGGGAGGAATCTAGCATCCACTTC
V: TRBV2; D: .; J: TRBJ1-1; size: many; CDR3: CASSSGQPNTEAFF; DNA: TGTGCCAGCAGTTCTGGACAGCCGAACACTGAAGCTTTCTTT
V: TRBV9; D: .; J: TRBJ2-2; size: .; CDR3: CASSVGTGTNTGELFF; DNA: TGTGCCAGCAGCGTAGGTACAGGCACGAACACCGGGGAGCTGTTTTTT
V: TRBV3-1; D: TRBD1; J: TRBJ1-1; size: many; CDR3: CASSQVQGAGNTEAFF; DNA: TGTGCCAGCAGCCAAGTACAGGGGGCTGGGAACACTGAAGCTTTCTTT
V: TRBV10-2; D: TRBD1; J: TRBJ1-1; size: many; CDR3: CASRSGTENTEAFF; DNA: TGCGCCAGCCGATCCGGGACAGAGAACACTGAAGCTTTCTTT
V: TRBV19; D: .; J: TRBJ2-1; size: .; CDR3: CATLNDEGDNEQFF; DNA: TGTGCCACTTTGAACGACGAGGGGGACAATGAGCAGTTCTTC
V: TRBV23-1; D: TRBD1; J: TRBJ2-3; size: .; CDR3: CASLTGVADTQYF; DNA: TGCGCCAGCTTGACAGGGGTAGCAGATACGCAGTATTTT
V: TRBV7-8; D: TRBD2; J: TRBJ2-2; size: .; CDR3: CASSVSGGTNTGELFF; DNA: TGTGCCAGCAGCGTCAGCGGGGGGACTAACACCGGGGAGCTGTTTTTT
V: TRBV28; D: TRBD1; J: TRBJ2-1; size: few; CDR3: CASTSGQGGNEQFF; DNA: TGTGCCAGCACCTCGGGACAGGGGGGCAATGAGCAGTTCTTC
V: TRBV28; D: .; J: TRBJ2-7; size: .; CDR3: CASLGVPSSYEQYF; DNA: TGTGCCAGCCTGGGGGTCCCGAGCTCCTACGAGCAGTACTTC
V: TRBV7-6; D: .; J: TRBJ2-5; size: few; CDR3: CASSLGNQETQYF; DNA: TGTGCCAGCAGCTTAGGAAACCAAGAGACCCAGTACTTC
V: TRBV11-2; D: .; J: TRBJ2-3; size: many; CDR3: CASSFRQNTDTQYF; DNA: TGTGCCAGCAGCTTCCGCCAAAACACAGATACGCAGTATTTT
V: TRBV19; D: .; J: TRBJ1-5; size: .; CDR3: CASSNYVGNQPQHF; DNA: TGTGCCAGTAGTAACTACGTGGGCAATCAGCCCCAGCATTTT
V: TRBV19; D: .; J: TRBJ2-2; size: few; CDR3: CASSIRTVNTGELFF; DNA: TGTGCCAGTAGTATTAGGACGGTGAACACCGGGGAGCTGTTTTTT
V: TRBV7-8; D: .; J: TRBJ2-1; size: many; CDR3: CASSFSSYNEQFF; DNA: TGTGCCAGCAGCTTCAGCTCCTACAATGAGCAGTTCTTC
V: TRBV20-1; D: .; J: TRBJ1-5; size: many; CDR3: CSARTFDGNQPQHF; DNA: TGCAGTGCTCGGACATTCGACGGCAATCAGCCCCAGCATTTT
V: TRBV6-2/TRBV6-3; D: .; J: TRBJ2-5; size: .; CDR3: CASSRGNQETQYF; DNA: TGTGCCAGCAGTAGGGGGAACCAAGAGACCCAGTACTTC
V: TRBV20-1; D: TRBD2; J: TRBJ2-7; size: .; CDR3: CSAGTSGQSSYEQYF; DNA: TGCAGCGCCGGGACTAGCGGCCAGAGCTCCTACGAGCAGTACTTC
V: TRBV9; D: .; J: TRBJ2-1; size: many; CDR3: CASSVGRGSYNEQFF; DNA: TGTGCCAGCAGCGTAGGGAGGGGGTCCTACAATGAGCAGTTCTTC
V: TRBV7-9; D: TRBD1; J: TRBJ1-6; size: many; CDR3: CASSSPGGSYNSPLHF; DNA: TGTGCCAGCAGCTCCCCAGGGGGCTCCTATAATTCACCCCTCCACTTT
V: TRBV20-1; D: .; J: TRBJ2-3; size: few; CDR3: CSASAGHRGTDTQYF; DNA: TGCAGTGCCTCGGCCGGGCACCGGGGCACAGATACGCAGTATTTT
V: TRBV7-2; D: .; J: TRBJ2-3; size: .; CDR3: CASTQGNQGDTQYF; DNA: TGTGCCAGCACCCAAGGCAACCAGGGGGATACGCAGTATTTT
V: TRBV5-1; D: TRBD1; J: TRBJ2-6; size: few; CDR3: CASSPRQGTSGANVLTF; DNA: TGCGCCAGCAGCCCCCGACAGGGGACCTCTGGGGCCAACGTCCTGACTTTC
V: TRBV12-3/TRBV12-4; D: .; J: TRBJ1-1; size: many; CDR3: CASSLRADTEAFF; DNA: TGTGCCAGCAGTTTAAGGGCAGACACTGAAGCTTTCTTT
V: TRBV20-1; D: .; J: TRBJ1-2; size: .; CDR3: CSASADIAYGYTF; DNA: TGCAGTGCTAGTGCGGACATTGCTTATGGCTACACCTTC
V: TRBV5-6; D: .; J: TRBJ1-5; size: many; CDR3: CASSLGPGGIGQPQHF; DNA: TGTGCCAGCAGCTTGGGTCCGGGGGGCATTGGTCAGCCCCAGCATTTT
V: TRBV6-5; D: .; J: TRBJ2-3; size: few; CDR3: CASSYSSGRGHGTQYF; DNA: TGTGCCAGCAGTTACTCGAGTGGCCGGGGCCATGGTACGCAGTATTTT
V: TRBV29-1; D: .; J: TRBJ2-2; size: .; CDR3: CSVEKIEGGELFF; DNA: TGCAGCGTTGAAAAGATCGAGGGCGGGGAGCTGTTTTTT
V: TRBV4-3; D: .; J: TRBJ1-1; size: .; CDR3: CASSQEANRLAEAFF; DNA: TGCGCCAGCAGCCAAGAGGCAAACCGGCTCGCTGAAGCTTTCTTT
V: TRBV15; D: TRBD2; J: TRBJ2-5; size: many; CDR3: CATSRGTTSGRETQYF; DNA: TGTGCCACCAGCAGAGGAACGACTAGCGGGAGAGAGACCCAGTACTTC
V: TRBV28; D: .; J: TRBJ2-1; size: many; CDR3: CASSPTGYNEQFF; DNA: TGTGCCAGCAGTCCCACCGGGTACAATGAGCAGTTCTTC
V: TRBV7-2; D: .; J: TRBJ1-6; size: few; CDR3: CASSSDRGGSPLHF; DNA: TGTGCCAGCAGTTCGGACAGAGGGGGGTCACCCCTCCACTTT
V: TRBV12-3/TRBV12-4; D: .; J: TRBJ2-4; size: many; CDR3: CASSSGQQNIQYF; DNA: TGTGCCAGCAGTTCTGGACAGCAAAACATTCAGTACTTC